The rows below give T cell receptor beta chains drawn from one sample of a study of blood T cell repertoires in COVID-19. TCRdb's copy holds only in-frame clones and misses some; the assay was immunoSEQ multiplex PCR. The repertoire holds roughly 330,000 clones, with 80% to 90% as singletons. Sequencing was performed on PBMCs or T cells enriched from blood (not recorded which). These receptor sequences come from a woman in her 30s who had recovered from COVID-19. Both conserved end residues are part of each CDR3. Fields, in order: clone size, D gene, V gene, J gene, CDR3 protein, CDR3 DNA. D genes are given only for firm matches. Expanded clones get a size class; other rows say once, few or many, or leave the size out.

>-|-|TRBV5-4|TRBJ1-2
CASSLGAPGYTF
TGTGCCAGCAGCTTGGGGGCGCCCGGCTACACCTTC
>-|-|TRBV5-1|TRBJ2-1
CASSLVGEFRLYNEQFF
TGCGCCAGCAGCTTGGTCGGGGAATTCAGACTTTACAATGAGCAGTTCTTC
>-|TRBD2|TRBV7-2|TRBJ2-5
CASSPLGEPQGGETQYF
TGTGCCAGCAGCCCGTTAGGGGAACCGCAGGGAGGGGAGACCCAGTACTTC
>-|TRBD1|TRBV9|TRBJ1-2
CASSVEGASGYTF
TGTGCCAGCAGCGTAGAGGGGGCATCCGGCTACACCTTC
>-|TRBD2|TRBV19|TRBJ2-1
CASSPAGGPPYNEQFF
TGTGCCAGTAGCCCAGCGGGGGGGCCCCCCTATAATGAGCAGTTCTTC
>once|-|TRBV9|TRBJ2-7
CASSVGPGDEQYF
TGTGCCAGCAGCGTGGGGCCGGGGGACGAGCAGTACTTC
>few|-|TRBV7-2|TRBJ1-2
CASSLSTFEHF
TGTGCCAGCAGCTTATCAACCTTCGAGCACTTC
>-|TRBD1|TRBV9|TRBJ1-6
CASSYDPLGQDNSPLHF
TGTGCCAGCAGCTACGACCCCTTGGGACAGGATAATTCACCCCTCCACTTT
>-|-|TRBV7-9|TRBJ2-6
CASIRRRGANVLTF
TGTGCCAGCATCAGGAGGCGCGGGGCCAACGTCCTGACTTTC
>-|TRBD1|TRBV5-5|TRBJ1-1
CASSSDRGLQAFF
TGTGCCAGCAGCTCGGACAGGGGATTACAAGCTTTCTTT
>-|-|TRBV19|TRBJ2-2
CASSRLTGNTGELFF
TGTGCCAGTAGTAGACTCACAGGGAACACCGGGGAGCTGTTTTTT
>once|TRBD1|TRBV7-2|TRBJ1-6
CASSPTGSISPLHF
TGTGCCAGCAGCCCGACAGGGTCGATTTCACCCCTCCACTTT
>-|-|TRBV9|TRBJ1-2
CASSEGGLYGYTF
TGTGCCAGCAGCGAGGGGGGGTTATATGGCTACACCTTC
>-|-|TRBV5-8|TRBJ1-2
CASSSGVGRGYTF
TGTGCCAGCAGCTCGGGAGTGGGTCGGGGCTACACCTTC
>once|TRBD2|TRBV7-2|TRBJ2-3
CASSLEVGGVQDTQYF
TGTGCCAGCAGCTTAGAGGTGGGGGGGGTCCAGGATACGCAGTATTTT
>-|TRBD1|TRBV5-1|TRBJ2-1
CASSQGDHIYNEQFF
TGCGCCAGCAGTCAGGGGGACCACATCTACAATGAGCAGTTCTTC
>-|-|TRBV3-1/TRBV3-2|TRBJ1-1
CASRGSQNTEAFF
TGTGCCAGCAGGGGCAGTCAGAACACTGAAGCTTTCTTT
>few|-|TRBV12-1|TRBJ1-3
CASSFVSGGATGNTIYF
TGTGCCAGCAGCTTTGTAAGCGGGGGCGCGACTGGAAACACCATATATTTT
>-|-|TRBV10-3|TRBJ2-1
CAISLQGNEQFF
TGTGCCATCAGTCTACAGGGTAATGAGCAGTTCTTC
>-|-|TRBV23-1|TRBJ1-1
CASSQRPSGGSEAFF
TGCGCCAGCAGTCAACGGCCCTCGGGGGGCTCTGAAGCTTTCTTT
>-|-|TRBV11-2|TRBJ1-1
CASSLGPGRTEAFF
TGTGCCAGCAGCTTAGGCCCCGGGAGGACTGAAGCTTTCTTT
>few|-|TRBV11-2|TRBJ1-3
CASSITLTAFSGNTIYF
TGTGCCAGCAGCATTACGCTGACAGCTTTCTCTGGAAACACCATATATTTT
>once|-|TRBV19|TRBJ1-1
CASSIEINGGTEAFF
TGTGCCAGTAGTATAGAAATCAACGGGGGAACTGAAGCTTTCTTT
>-|-|TRBV7-2|TRBJ2-2
CASSVQGSNTGELFF
TGTGCCAGCAGCGTACAGGGTTCGAACACCGGGGAGCTGTTTTTT
>-|TRBD1|TRBV6-5|TRBJ1-3
CASSTGAGNTIYF
TGTGCCAGCAGCACAGGGGCAGGAAACACCATATATTTT
>-|TRBD1|TRBV5-1|TRBJ1-2
CASSTQGVDYGYTF
TGCGCCAGCAGCACACAGGGGGTGGACTATGGCTACACCTTC
>once|TRBD1|TRBV7-9|TRBJ1-2
CASSASSGGHGYTF
TGTGCCAGCAGCGCCTCGTCAGGGGGCCACGGCTACACCTTC
>few|TRBD1|TRBV27|TRBJ2-6
CASSSPGQGRTGANVLTF
TGTGCCAGCAGTTCCCCCGGACAGGGGCGAACTGGGGCCAACGTCCTGACTTTC
>-|-|TRBV15|TRBJ1-6
CATSRGVNSPLHF
TGTGCCACCAGCCGCGGGGTTAATTCACCCCTCCACTTT
>-|TRBD1|TRBV3-1/TRBV3-2|TRBJ2-5
CASSLPTGAGETQYF
TGTGCCAGCAGCCTCCCGACAGGGGCGGGAGAGACCCAGTACTTC
>once|TRBD1|TRBV4-1|TRBJ1-5
CASSRTGSQGNQPQHF
TGCGCCAGCAGCCGGACAGGGTCCCAAGGCAATCAGCCCCAGCATTTT
>-|-|TRBV4-2|TRBJ1-3
CASSQDAGAGTGNTIYF
TGTGCCAGCAGCCAAGATGCGGGCGCCGGTACTGGAAACACCATATATTTT